This T cell receptor beta chain was retrieved from a study of cytomegalovirus exposure and HLA in healthy donors. Note on this clone: Antigen specificity is unknown.

60 Vbeta and 13 Jbeta primers were used in PCR. Assay: immunoSEQ multiplex PCR; the TCRdb copy retains only in-frame clones and omits some. Of 200,000 or so clones listed, roughly 84% are singletons. Study observations and caveats: According to an earlier analysis, most TCR beta V segments yielded productive rearrangements about 90% or about 30% of the time.

The germline V gene encodes CDR1 LGHNA and CDR2 YNFKEQ. V lost 0 bases to trimming and J lost 2 bases, with 12 bases between them. CDR3 length: 16 residues. The chain combines TRBV4-2 with TRBJ2-3; perhaps TRBD2 as D (7 bases). The material sequenced was PBMCs. This receptor was obtained from a boy aged 10-17 years in good health and CMV-seronegative. The CDR3 nucleotides are TGTGCCAGCAGCCAAGAGTCCGGGGGGCCCACAGATACGCAGTATTTT. Translating gives CASSQESGGPTDTQYF.